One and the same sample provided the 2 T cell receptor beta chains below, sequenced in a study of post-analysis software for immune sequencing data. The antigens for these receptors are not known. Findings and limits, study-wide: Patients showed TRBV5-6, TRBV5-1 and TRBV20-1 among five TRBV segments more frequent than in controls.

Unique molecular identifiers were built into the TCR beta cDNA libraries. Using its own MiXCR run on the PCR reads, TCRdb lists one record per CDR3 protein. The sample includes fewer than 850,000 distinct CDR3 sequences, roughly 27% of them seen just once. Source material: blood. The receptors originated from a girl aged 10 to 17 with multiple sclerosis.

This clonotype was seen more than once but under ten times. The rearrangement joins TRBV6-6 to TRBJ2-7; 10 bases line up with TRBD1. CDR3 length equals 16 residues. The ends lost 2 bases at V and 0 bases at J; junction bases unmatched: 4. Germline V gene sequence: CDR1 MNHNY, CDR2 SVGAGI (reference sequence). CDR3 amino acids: CASSYRRTGGSYEQYF. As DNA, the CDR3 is TGTGCCAGCAGTTACCGCAGGACAGGGGGCTCCTACGAGCAGTACTTC.

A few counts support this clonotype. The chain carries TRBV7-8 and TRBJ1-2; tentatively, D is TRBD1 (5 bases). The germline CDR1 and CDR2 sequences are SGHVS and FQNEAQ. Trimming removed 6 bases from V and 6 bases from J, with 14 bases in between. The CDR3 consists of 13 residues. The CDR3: CASRSTVDNGYTF. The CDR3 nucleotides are TGTGCCAGCAGGTCGACGGTGGACAATGGCTACACCTTC.